This is a list of T cell receptor beta chains from one sample in a study of T cells after yellow fever vaccination. TCRdb re-called the 5' RACE reads through MiXCR, storing one row per CDR3 protein. This sample has hundreds of thousands of distinct CDR3 sequences, with over 8% found just once. The source was PBMCs, collected on the day of the first yellow fever vaccination. These receptors came from a man younger than 35 who received the YFV17D yellow fever vaccine. Each CDR3 is given with its conserved first and last residue. D genes are given only for firm matches. Size is omitted from some rows. Given values are once, few, many or a class for expanded clones.

TRBD1,few,TRBV4-1,TRBJ2-5,17,TGCGCCAGCAGCCAAGCCACCGGGACAGAGGTGAAAGAGACCCAGTACTTC,CASSQATGTEVKETQYF
TRBD2,NA,TRBV12-3/TRBV12-4,TRBJ2-1,15,TGTGCCAGCAGTTTACGACTAGCCTCCTACAATGAGCAGTTCTTC,CASSLRLASYNEQFF
NA,once,TRBV6-6,TRBJ1-5,13,TGTGCCAGCAGTTACTCTTTCGGTCAGCCCCAGCATTTT,CASSYSFGQPQHF
NA,NA,TRBV25-1,TRBJ1-5,15,TGTGCCAGCAGTTCTGATAGATATAGCAATCAGCCCCAGCATTTT,CASSSDRYSNQPQHF
TRBD1,many,TRBV4-1,TRBJ1-1,15,TGCGCCAGCAGCCAACGCGACAGGGCCAACACTGAAGCTTTCTTT,CASSQRDRANTEAFF
NA,many,TRBV25-1,TRBJ2-2,15,TGTGCCAGCAGTTCAGTATCCGCGAACACCGGGGAGCTGTTTTTT,CASSSVSANTGELFF
NA,many,TRBV7-9,TRBJ2-1,14,TGTGCCAGCAGCCCTAGTCAGCTGAGGAATGAGCAGTTCTTC,CASSPSQLRNEQFF
NA,many,TRBV7-2,TRBJ2-2,16,TGTGCCAGCAGGGCAGTAAGACCACAAGGGACCGGGGAGCTGTTTTTT,CASRAVRPQGTGELFF
TRBD1,NA,TRBV6-1,TRBJ2-3,14,TGTGCCAGCGGGCCGGGACAGGGAATTGATACGCAGTATTTT,CASGPGQGIDTQYF
TRBD1,few,TRBV6-1,TRBJ1-6,16,TGTGCCAGCAGTGCCCAGGCGACAGGGATTAATTCACCCCTCCACTTT,CASSAQATGINSPLHF
TRBD1,NA,TRBV3-1,TRBJ1-6,15,TGTGCCAGCAGCCAAGGCAGGGGGCAAAACTCACCCCTCCACTTT,CASSQGRGQNSPLHF
NA,NA,TRBV7-6,TRBJ2-3,16,TGTGCCAGCAGCTTAGAGGTAGCGACTAGCACAGATACGCAGTATTTT,CASSLEVATSTDTQYF
NA,few,TRBV20-1,TRBJ1-3,15,TGCAGTGCCCAGCGCGGGCAGGCGCCCGGAAACACCATATATTTT,CSAQRGQAPGNTIYF
NA,many,TRBV7-9,TRBJ1-1,14,TGTGCCAGCAGCTTTCCGGGTGTGGAGGGGTTGGCTTTCTTT,CASSFPGVEGLAFF
TRBD1,NA,TRBV7-6,TRBJ1-1,16,TGTGCCAGCAGCTTAGGCTCCGGACAGGCGGCCACTGAAGCTTTCTTT,CASSLGSGQAATEAFF
NA,many,TRBV4-3,TRBJ2-7,15,TGCGCCAGCAGCCAAGGAATTTCCAGGGCCTACGAGCAGTACTTC,CASSQGISRAYEQYF
NA,few,TRBV20-1,TRBJ1-4,14,TGCAGTGCTACCGGGTGGCAGGGGTCTGAAAAACTGTTTTTT,CSATGWQGSEKLFF
NA,many,TRBV18,TRBJ2-1,13,TGTGCCAGCTCACCTAAAACAGACAATGAGCAGTTCTTC,CASSPKTDNEQFF
NA,few,TRBV12-3/TRBV12-4,TRBJ2-4,14,TGTGCCAGCGGGATGGGGATAGCCAAAAACATTCAGTACTTC,CASGMGIAKNIQYF
NA,NA,TRBV11-3,TRBJ2-1,15,TGTGCCAGCAGCCCCAGTACGGGGTTAAGGAATGAGCAGTTCTTC,CASSPSTGLRNEQFF
NA,many,TRBV6-4,TRBJ2-1,16,TGTGCCAGCAGTGACGACGACAGAGCTCCCTACAATGAGCAGTTCTTC,CASSDDDRAPYNEQFF
NA,NA,TRBV6-5,TRBJ2-5,13,TGTACCAGCAGTTACTGGGTTGGGGAGACCCAGTACTTC,CTSSYWVGETQYF
TRBD2,many,TRBV6-4,TRBJ2-3,14,TGTGCCAGCAGTGACGGACTAGCCACAGATACGCAGTATTTT,CASSDGLATDTQYF
TRBD1,many,TRBV7-9,TRBJ2-1,14,TGTGCCAGCAGCGAGACAGGGCCACACAATGAGCAGTTCTTC,CASSETGPHNEQFF
NA,many,TRBV7-2,TRBJ1-6,13,TGTGCCAGCAGCTCCTCCCCGGGGGCTCCCCTCCACTTT,CASSSSPGAPLHF
NA,many,TRBV29-1,TRBJ2-5,13,TGCAGCGTTGATTTTCCAGCAGGCGAGACCCAGTACTTC,CSVDFPAGETQYF
NA,few,TRBV7-8,TRBJ2-3,15,TGTGCCAGCAGCTCGCTAGGAGCTAGCACAGATACGCAGTATTTT,CASSSLGASTDTQYF
NA,NA,TRBV6-5,TRBJ1-6,14,TGTGCCAGCAGTTACGGGCTATATAATTCACCCCTCCACTTT,CASSYGLYNSPLHF
NA,few,TRBV6-2/TRBV6-3,TRBJ1-2,14,TGTGCCAGCAGTTACTGGGGCAGGGAAGATGGCTACACCTTC,CASSYWGREDGYTF
NA,many,TRBV6-6,TRBJ1-5,13,TGTGCCAGCAGTTATGGCTTGGGGCAGCCCCAGCATTTT,CASSYGLGQPQHF
NA,few,TRBV6-5,TRBJ2-1,14,TGTGCCAGCAGTTTCCCCGGCCCCGACGGGGAGCAGTTCTTC,CASSFPGPDGEQFF
NA,NA,TRBV27,TRBJ1-4,16,TGTGCCAGCAGTATAACCGCACAGGGAATCGGTGAAAAACTGTTTTTT,CASSITAQGIGEKLFF
NA,few,TRBV4-1,TRBJ2-2,15,TGCGCCAGCAGCCAACCCACCGGGGCAACCGGGGAGCTGTTTTTT,CASSQPTGATGELFF
TRBD2,NA,TRBV27,TRBJ2-5,14,TGTGCCAGCATAACCTGGGGGGGTCAAGAGACCCAGTACTTC,CASITWGGQETQYF
NA,NA,TRBV7-9,TRBJ2-2,15,TGTGCCAGCGCCCCCGGGACCCCCACCCCAGGGGAGCTGTTTTTT,CASAPGTPTPGELFF
NA,many,TRBV7-8,TRBJ2-2,17,TGTGCCAGCAGCTTAGCGGTCTGGCTCGCGAACACCGGGGAGCTGTTTTTT,CASSLAVWLANTGELFF
NA,NA,TRBV6-5,TRBJ2-1,16,TGTGCCAGCAGTTCCACGCTTCAAAAACATATGAATGAGCAGTTCTTC,CASSSTLQKHMNEQFF
NA,NA,TRBV7-2,TRBJ2-5,15,TGTGCCAGCAGCGGAGGGACAGCTAGGCAAGAGACCCAGTACTTC,CASSGGTARQETQYF
NA,few,TRBV9,TRBJ2-3,15,TGTGCCAGCAGCGTAGGAAGGGGGGGGGGCTATACGCAGTATTTT,CASSVGRGGGYTQYF
NA,NA,TRBV20-1,TRBJ1-4,14,TGCAGTGCTAGAGAAGGAGGACCGAATGAAAAACTGTTTTTT,CSAREGGPNEKLFF
TRBD1,few,TRBV20-1,TRBJ2-3,12,TGCAGTGCTGGACAGGGGCCAGATACGCAGTATTTT,CSAGQGPDTQYF
NA,NA,TRBV7-9,TRBJ2-6,16,TGTGCCAGCAGTCATTATCTGGTCTCTGGGGCCAACGTCCTGACTTTC,CASSHYLVSGANVLTF
NA,many,TRBV4-3,TRBJ2-5,12,TGCGCCAGCAGCCAAGACAAAGAGACCCAGTACTTC,CASSQDKETQYF
NA,NA,TRBV20-1,TRBJ2-1,14,TGCAGTGCTAGTAGTGGAGACTCCTACAATGAGCAGTTCTTC,CSASSGDSYNEQFF
TRBD2,few,TRBV7-3,TRBJ2-2,15,TGTGCCAGCAGCTCAACTAGCGGGGGGCCCGGGGAGCTGTTTTTT,CASSSTSGGPGELFF
TRBD2,few,TRBV4-1,TRBJ2-3,15,TGCGCCAGCAGCCAAGCCAGCGGGGGCACAGATACGCAGTATTTT,CASSQASGGTDTQYF
NA,NA,TRBV20-1,TRBJ2-3,15,TGCAGTGCTACACAGGGATTTTCTAGCACAGATACGCAGTATTTT,CSATQGFSSTDTQYF
NA,few,TRBV7-7,TRBJ2-1,15,TGTGCTAGCAGCCCTCTGGTTAGCACCGGCAATGAGCAGTTCTTC,CASSPLVSTGNEQFF
TRBD2,few,TRBV28,TRBJ2-1,19,TGTGCCAGCAGTTTCTATCTCTCGGCTAGCGGGGCGGTCTACAATGAGCAGTTCTTC,CASSFYLSASGAVYNEQFF
NA,many,TRBV7-2,TRBJ2-2,15,TGTGCCAGCAGCTTAGCGGGACAGAACACCGGGGAGCTGTTTTTT,CASSLAGQNTGELFF
NA,few,TRBV15,TRBJ2-3,11,TGTGCCACCAGCGGGGATTATACGCAGTATTTT,CATSGDYTQYF
NA,NA,TRBV18,TRBJ1-1,16,TGTGCCAGCTCACCCACCCAAAGGGGGGCGAACACTGAAGCTTTCTTT,CASSPTQRGANTEAFF
TRBD1,NA,TRBV6-5,TRBJ2-2,16,TGTGCCAGCAGTTGGGACAGGGTAGGAAGCACCGGGGAGCTGTTTTTT,CASSWDRVGSTGELFF
NA,NA,TRBV5-5,TRBJ1-5,16,TGTGCCAGCAGCTTAACCGCCGACTATAGCAATCAGCCCCAGCATTTT,CASSLTADYSNQPQHF
NA,few,TRBV18,TRBJ1-5,13,TGTGCCAGCTCACCCCGGGACAATCAGCCCCAGCATTTT,CASSPRDNQPQHF